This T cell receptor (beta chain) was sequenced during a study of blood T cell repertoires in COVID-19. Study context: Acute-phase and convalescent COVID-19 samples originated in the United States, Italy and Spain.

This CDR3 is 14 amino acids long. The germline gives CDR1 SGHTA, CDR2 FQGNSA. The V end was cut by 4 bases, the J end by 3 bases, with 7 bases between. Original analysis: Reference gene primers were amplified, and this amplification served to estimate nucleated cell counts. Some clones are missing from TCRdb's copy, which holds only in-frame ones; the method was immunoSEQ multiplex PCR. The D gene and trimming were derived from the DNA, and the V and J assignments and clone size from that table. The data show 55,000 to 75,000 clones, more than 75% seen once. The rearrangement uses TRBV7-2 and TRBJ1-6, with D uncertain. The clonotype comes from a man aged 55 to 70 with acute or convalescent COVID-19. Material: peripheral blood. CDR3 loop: CASSSVYYNSPLHF. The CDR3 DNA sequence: TGTGCCAGCAGCTCAGTATACTATAATTCACCCCTCCACTTT.